The clone carrying this T cell receptor (beta chain) was picked up a small number of times. The antigen is not known. This entry is derived from a study of identical twins. General study points: Invariant MAIT and iNKT cells may have partly biased zero-insertion analyses.

This CDR3 comprises 13 residues. J gave up 2 bases and V 6 bases, and 1 base lay outside the gene matches. TCRdb ran MiXCR on the 5' RACE reads and lists one entry per CDR3 protein. The sample shows 350,000 to 500,000 distinct CDR3 sequences, about 18% of them seen only once. Each donor (without exception) was a healthy Caucasian. J is TRBJ2-5 and V is TRBV12-3 or TRBV12-4, with 9 bases identical to TRBD1. The sample taken for sequencing was naive T cells sorted from blood. The source is a man aged 50 to 60 in good health. Here the CDR3 reads CASRTGGQETQYF. Here the CDR3 DNA reads TGTGCCAGCAGGACAGGGGGTCAAGAGACCCAGTACTTC.